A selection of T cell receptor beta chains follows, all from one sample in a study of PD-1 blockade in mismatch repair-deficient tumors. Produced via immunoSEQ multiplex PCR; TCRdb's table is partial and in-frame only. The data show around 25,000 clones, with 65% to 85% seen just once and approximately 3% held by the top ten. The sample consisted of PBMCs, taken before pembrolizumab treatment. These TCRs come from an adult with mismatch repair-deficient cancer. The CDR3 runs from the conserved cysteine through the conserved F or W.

CASSSGLAGGPDTQYF | TRBV5-8
CASGLGQNEQFF | TRBV12-5
CASSLTGWGTDTQYF | TRBV13
CATTRLDGYEQYF | TRBV19
CAWSRDRGDDTEAFF | TRBV30
CASSLGQGPTGNEQFF | TRBV4-1
CASSLTGAYEQYF | TRBV25-1
CSVEDPGLAGAYNEQFF | TRBV29-1
CASSLGPSSGRSYEQYF | TRBV11-3
CASSSIDRGLSYGYTF | TRBV5-4
CASSQDLAQGTYEQYF | TRBV4-1
CASSDPRGMNEKLFF | TRBV6-1
CATSLNKETQYF | TRBV15
CASGLDRGNEKLFF | TRBV21-1
CASSFGQVNQPQHF | TRBV6-5
CASGRLQGYGANVLTF | TRBV27
CASSLRTGESNQPQHF | TRBV7-8
CASGSGDHYEQYF | TRBV12-5
CAWSVGREVRDIQYF | TRBV30
CASSPIGTGSRLEQYF | TRBV18
CASSPRQDSYEQYF | TRBV7-3
CASSPRGLDGNTIYF | TRBV5-1
CASSNQAYNEQFF | TRBV10-1
CARPSGSRSEQYF | TRBV27
CASSSQLAATYNEQFF | TRBV9
CASSYINQPQHF | TRBV19
CASGAGAFQPQHF | TRBV7-8
CASSLASGRPQTEQYF | TRBV5-1
CASSLGASDTQYF | TRBV19
CASRNDRGAIYGYTF | TRBV6-5
CASSLERGTQHF | TRBV7-2
CASSFSGSRSYEQYF | TRBV5-1
CASSREWDTQYF | TRBV9
CASSPVAGNIYNEQFF | TRBV27
CAWRIQGTDGYTF | TRBV30
CASSEAPTGEYGYTF | TRBV6-1
CASSRGAYEQYF | TRBV6-1
CASSILAGERAEQFF | TRBV27
CASNKKGLAIETQYF | TRBV14
CASSLLREAQYF | TRBV28